These T cell receptor beta chains were read from a single sample in a study of blood T cell repertoires in COVID-19. Sequencing was performed with immunoSEQ multiplex PCR; in TCRdb, only in-frame clones are kept and a portion is missing. The sample lists 400,000 to 500,000 clones; roughly 90% were seen once. The sample consisted of PBMCs or T cells enriched from blood (not recorded which). The receptors originated from a woman aged 40 to 50 who had recovered from COVID-19. Each CDR3 is given with its conserved first and last residue. A D gene is named only where the DNA matches it firmly. Not all rows give a size; the values are once, few, many and, for expanded clones, a class.

d_call clone_size j_call v_call cdr3_aa cdr3_nt
TRBD2 . TRBJ2-3 TRBV19 CASSISGSLITDTQYF TGTGCCAGTAGTATAAGCGGGAGCCTCATCACAGATACGCAGTATTTT
TRBD1 . TRBJ1-1 TRBV5-1 CASSGGQGAVLNTEAFF TGCGCCAGCAGCGGCGGACAGGGGGCAGTGCTGAACACTGAAGCTTTCTTT
TRBD2 . TRBJ2-3 TRBV27 CASSLLLAGGTDTQYF TGTGCCAGCAGTTTATTACTAGCGGGAGGCACAGATACGCAGTATTTT
TRBD1 few TRBJ2-7 TRBV28 CASTRTGISYEQYF TGTGCCAGCACCCGGACAGGTATCTCCTACGAGCAGTACTTC
TRBD2 . TRBJ2-7 TRBV3-1/TRBV3-2 CASSPDAGGSYEQYF TGTGCCAGCAGTCCCGACGCGGGAGGGTCCTACGAGCAGTACTTC
. . TRBJ1-2 TRBV5-8 CASSVGTNANYGYTF TGTGCCAGCAGCGTGGGGACAAATGCTAACTATGGCTACACCTTC
. . TRBJ2-7 TRBV6-5 CASSLQLDSAYEQYF TGTGCCAGCAGTCTTCAGCTGGACTCAGCCTACGAGCAGTACTTC
TRBD1 . TRBJ1-2 TRBV7-2 CASSPRDSFTYGYTF TGTGCCAGCAGCCCCCGGGACAGCTTTACCTATGGCTACACCTTC
TRBD1 . TRBJ1-2 TRBV4-1 CASSQEGQGVGYTF TGCGCCAGCAGCCAAGAAGGGCAGGGGGTTGGCTACACCTTC
TRBD1 . TRBJ2-7 TRBV6-1 CASSVLPGQATYEQYF TGTGCCAGCAGTGTTCTACCGGGACAGGCTACCTACGAGCAGTACTTC
. . TRBJ1-1 TRBV10-3 CAISEAGVEAFF TGTGCCATCAGTGAAGCGGGGGTTGAAGCTTTCTTT
. . TRBJ1-4 TRBV4-1 CASSQVAGVANEKLFF TGCGCCAGCAGCCAAGTGGCAGGGGTGGCTAATGAAAAACTGTTTTTT